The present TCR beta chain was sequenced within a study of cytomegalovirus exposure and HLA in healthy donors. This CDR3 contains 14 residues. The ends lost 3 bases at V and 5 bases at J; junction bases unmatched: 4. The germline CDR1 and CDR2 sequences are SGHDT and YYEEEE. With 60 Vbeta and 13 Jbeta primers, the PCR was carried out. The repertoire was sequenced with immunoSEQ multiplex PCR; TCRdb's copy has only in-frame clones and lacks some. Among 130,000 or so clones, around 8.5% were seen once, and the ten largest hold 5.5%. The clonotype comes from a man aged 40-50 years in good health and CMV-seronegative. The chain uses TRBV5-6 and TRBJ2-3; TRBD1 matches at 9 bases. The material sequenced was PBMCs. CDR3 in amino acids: CASSSGTGIDTQYF. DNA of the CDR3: TGTGCCAGCAGCTCCGGGACAGGGATAGATACGCAGTATTTT.